Listed here are 7 T cell receptor beta chains from one sample, sequenced in a study of cytomegalovirus exposure and HLA in healthy donors. In the PCR, 60 Vbeta and 13 Jbeta primers were used. Here immunoSEQ multiplex PCR was the method, and the copy in TCRdb shows in-frame clones only, minus some. The data contain some 120,000 clones, 9.5% of them singletons. Sequenced material: PBMCs. The receptor set was obtained from a man aged 30 to 39 in good health and CMV-seronegative.

The chain has TRBV23-1 and TRBJ2-1; TRBD2 might be the D (6 bases). Being an ORF, TRBV23-1 has a function that is uncertain. The CDR3 is 17 residues long. V shed 3 bases and J shed 0 bases, with 15 bases lying between them. CDR3 loop: CASSHAEGRLSYNEQFF. The DNA for the CDR3 is TGCGCCAGCAGTCACGCCGAGGGGAGGCTCTCCTACAATGAGCAGTTCTTC.

There are a few counts of this clone. The CDR3 protein is CASSQFGRGSGTEAFF. CDR3 coding DNA: TGTGCCAGCAGCCAATTTGGCCGGGGGTCTGGAACTGAAGCTTTCTTT. The chain couples TRBV14 to TRBJ1-1; TRBD1 might be the D (5 bases). Germline V gene sequence: CDR1 SGHDN, CDR2 FVKESK. The V gene lost 2 bases and the J gene lost 5 bases, with 18 bases spanning the gap. The CDR3 runs to 16 residues.

In this sample, this clone turned up a few times. The chain joins TRBV12-5 to TRBJ2-2; 9 bases match TRBD1. The germline V gene has CDR1 LGHNT and CDR2 FRNRAP. V shed 5 bases and J 6 bases; nucleotides not matched to a gene: 10. The CDR3 consists of 16 residues. DNA of the CDR3: TGTGCTAGTGGTCCCCCTACGGGACAGGGTGCCGGGGAGCTGTTTTTT. Protein: CASGPPTGQGAGELFF.

The CDR3 protein is CASSVGAGPYEQYF. CDR3 DNA: TGTGCCAGCAGCGTAGGTGCAGGGCCGTACGAGCAGTACTTC. This rearrangement joins TRBV9 to TRBJ2-7; a weak D match, TRBD1 (5 bases). Germline assignment: CDR1 SGDLS and CDR2 YYNGEE. This CDR3 comprises 14 residues. V lost 0 bases, J lost 4 bases, and 11 bases lay in between. The full variable domain, with the rest looked up from reference TRBV9 and TRBJ2-7, is DSGVTQTPKHLITATGQRVTLRCSPRSGDLSVYWYQQSLDQGLQFLIQYYNGEERAKGNILERFSAQQFPDLHSELNLSSLELGDSALYFCASSVGAGPYEQYFGPGTRLTVT.

This clone has just a few counts. The chain recombines TRBV29-1 with TRBJ2-3; no clear D. The V and J ends lost 3 bases and 2 bases respectively, with 12 bases between them. The CDR3 extends over 14 amino acids. Germline lookup yields CDR1 SQVTM and CDR2 ANQGSEA. For the CDR3, the DNA is TGCAGCGTTGATGACGGCGGAAACACAGATACGCAGTATTTT. Residues: CSVDDGGNTDTQYF.

This clone has a handful of counts. J is TRBJ2-7 and V is TRBV28, with a tentative D call TRBD2 (6 bases). The germline V and J ends were trimmed by 4 bases and 6 bases, with 13 bases remaining between them. CDR1 and CDR2 (germline): MDHEN, SYDVKM. The CDR3 has 13 amino acids. CDR3 DNA sequence: TGTGCCAGCAGTTCACTGACTAGTGCCGAGCAGTACTTC. Amino acid sequence: CASSSLTSAEQYF. The full variable domain, completed using reference TRBV28 and TRBJ2-7, is DVKVTQSSRYLVKRTGEKVFLECVQDMDHENMFWYRQDPGLGLRLIYFSYDVKMKEKGDIPEGYSVSREKKERFSLILESASTNQTSMYLCASSSLTSAEQYFGPGTRLTVT.

The chain uses TRBV20-1 and TRBJ2-3, with 7 bases matching TRBD2. Per the germline V gene, CDR1 is DFQATT and CDR2 is SNEGSKA (reference sequence). The CDR3 is made up of 10 amino acids. CDR3 protein: CSYLGLAQYF. In nucleotides, the CDR3 is TGCAGCTATCTAGGACTAGCGCAGTATTTT.